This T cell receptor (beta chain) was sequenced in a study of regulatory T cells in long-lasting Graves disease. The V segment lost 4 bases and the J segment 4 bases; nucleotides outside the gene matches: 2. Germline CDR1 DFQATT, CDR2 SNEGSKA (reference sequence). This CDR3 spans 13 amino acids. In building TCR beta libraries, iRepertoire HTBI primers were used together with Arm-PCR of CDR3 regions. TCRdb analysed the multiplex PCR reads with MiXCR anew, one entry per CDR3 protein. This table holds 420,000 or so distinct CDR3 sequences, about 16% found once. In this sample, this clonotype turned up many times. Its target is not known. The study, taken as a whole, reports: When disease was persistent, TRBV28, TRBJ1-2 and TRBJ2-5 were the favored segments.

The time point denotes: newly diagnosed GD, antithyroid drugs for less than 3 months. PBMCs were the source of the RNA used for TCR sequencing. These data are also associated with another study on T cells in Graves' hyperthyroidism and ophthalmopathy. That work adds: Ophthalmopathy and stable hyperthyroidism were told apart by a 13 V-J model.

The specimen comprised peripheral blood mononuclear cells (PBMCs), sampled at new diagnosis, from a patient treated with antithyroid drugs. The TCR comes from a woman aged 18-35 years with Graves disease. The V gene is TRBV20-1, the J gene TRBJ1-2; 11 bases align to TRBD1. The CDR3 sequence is CSATDRGLYGYTF. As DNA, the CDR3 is TGCAGTGCTACGGACAGGGGGCTCTATGGCTACACCTTC.